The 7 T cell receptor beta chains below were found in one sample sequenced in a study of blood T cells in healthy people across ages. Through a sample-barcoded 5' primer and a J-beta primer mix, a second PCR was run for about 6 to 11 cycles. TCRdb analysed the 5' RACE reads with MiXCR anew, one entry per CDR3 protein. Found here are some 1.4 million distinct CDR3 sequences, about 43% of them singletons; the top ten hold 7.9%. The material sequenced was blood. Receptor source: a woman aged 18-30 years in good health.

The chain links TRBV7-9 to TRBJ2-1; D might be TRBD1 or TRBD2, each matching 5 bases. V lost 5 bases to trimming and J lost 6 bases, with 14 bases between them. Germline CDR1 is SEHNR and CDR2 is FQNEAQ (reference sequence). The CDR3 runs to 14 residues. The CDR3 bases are TGTGCCAGCAGCAAAAGGACTGGGGCCAATGAGCAGTTCTTC. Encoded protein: CASSKRTGANEQFF.

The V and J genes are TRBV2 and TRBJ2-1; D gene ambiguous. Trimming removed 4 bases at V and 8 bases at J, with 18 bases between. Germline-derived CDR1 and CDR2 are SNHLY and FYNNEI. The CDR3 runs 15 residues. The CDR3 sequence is CASSVLDRAGDEQFF. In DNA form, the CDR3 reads TGTGCCAGCAGTGTTTTAGACCGGGCAGGAGATGAGCAGTTCTTC.

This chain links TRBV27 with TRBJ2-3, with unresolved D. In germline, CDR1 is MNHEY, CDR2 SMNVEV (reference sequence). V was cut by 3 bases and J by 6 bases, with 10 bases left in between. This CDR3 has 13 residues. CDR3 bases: TGTGCCAGCAGTTTGCGTCTCGGTGATACGCAGTATTTT. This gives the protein CASSLRLGDTQYF.

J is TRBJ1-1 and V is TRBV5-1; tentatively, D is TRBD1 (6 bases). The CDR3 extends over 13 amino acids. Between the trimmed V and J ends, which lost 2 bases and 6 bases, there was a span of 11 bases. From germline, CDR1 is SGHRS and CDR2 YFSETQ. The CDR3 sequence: CASSFATGPEAFF. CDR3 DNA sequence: TGCGCCAGCAGCTTCGCGACAGGCCCTGAAGCTTTCTTT. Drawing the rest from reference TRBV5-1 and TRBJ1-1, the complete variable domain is KAGVTQTPRYLIKTRGQQVTLSCSPISGHRSVSWYQQTPGQGLQFLFEYFSETQRNKGNFPGRFSGRQFSNSRSEMNVSTLELGDSALYLCASSFATGPEAFFGQGTRLTVV.

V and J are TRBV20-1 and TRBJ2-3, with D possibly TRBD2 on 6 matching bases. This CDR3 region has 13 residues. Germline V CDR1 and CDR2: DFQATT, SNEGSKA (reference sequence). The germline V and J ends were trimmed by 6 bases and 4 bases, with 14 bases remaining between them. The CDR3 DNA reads TGCAGTGCAATAAGGGGACTGCCAGATACGCAGTATTTT. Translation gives CSAIRGLPDTQYF.

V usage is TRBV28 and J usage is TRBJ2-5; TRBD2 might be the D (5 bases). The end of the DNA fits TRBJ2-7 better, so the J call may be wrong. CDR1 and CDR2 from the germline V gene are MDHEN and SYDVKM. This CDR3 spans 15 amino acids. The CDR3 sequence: CASTSPVEVWYEQYF. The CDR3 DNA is TGTGCCAGCACCTCCCCTGTGGAGGTTTGGTACGAGCAGTACTTC.

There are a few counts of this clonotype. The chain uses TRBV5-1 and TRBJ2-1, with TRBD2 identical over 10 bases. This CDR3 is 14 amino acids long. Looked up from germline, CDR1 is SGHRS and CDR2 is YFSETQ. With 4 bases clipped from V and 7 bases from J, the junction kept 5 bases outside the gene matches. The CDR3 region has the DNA TGCGCCAGCAGCCAGCGGGGGGGCTTGAATGAGCAGTTCTTC. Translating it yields CASSQRGGLNEQFF.